A selection of T cell receptor beta chains follows, all from one sample in a study of tumor and adjacent non-tumor tissue in lung cancer. TCRdb re-analysed the multiplex PCR reads in MiXCR, keeping a single row per CDR3 protein. This sample has approximately 110,000 distinct CDR3 sequences, with around 57% found just once. The sample comprised distant non-tumor lung tissue. The receptor set was obtained from a man aged 60 to 69 with non-small cell lung cancer. CDR3s include the opening cysteine and the closing phenylalanine or tryptophan. The order of the fields is clone size, D gene, J gene, V gene, CDR3 DNA, CDR3 protein. D genes are given only for firm matches. Some rows have no size entry. The others give once, few or many, or a class for an expanded clone.

abundance: NA
d_gene: NA
j_gene: TRBJ1-4
v_gene: TRBV4-2
CDR3nt: TGTGTCAGCAGCCAGACTGTAGGGGCTACTAATGAAAAACTGTTTTTT
CDR3aa: CVSSQTVGATNEKLFF

abundance: NA
d_gene: NA
j_gene: TRBJ1-1
v_gene: TRBV29-1
CDR3nt: TGCAGCGTTGATCCACACAAGACAGTCTTTGGCACTGAATCTTTCTTT
CDR3aa: CSVDPHKTVFGTESFF

abundance: NA
d_gene: NA
j_gene: TRBJ2-7
v_gene: TRBV28
CDR3nt: TGTGCCAGCAGTTTAGGGGCAGGATACTATGAGCAGCACTTC
CDR3aa: CASSLGAGYYEQHF

abundance: NA
d_gene: NA
j_gene: TRBJ2-3
v_gene: TRBV5-1
CDR3nt: TGCGCCAGCAGCTTATACCCGCGCACAGATACGCAGTATTTT
CDR3aa: CASSLYPRTDTQYF

abundance: once
d_gene: NA
j_gene: TRBJ1-4
v_gene: TRBV13
CDR3nt: TGTGCCAGCAGCGTTGGGGGGGCACGACATGAAAAACTGGTTTTT
CDR3aa: CASSVGGARHEKLVF

abundance: many
d_gene: NA
j_gene: TRBJ1-4
v_gene: TRBV5-1
CDR3nt: TGCGCCAGCAGGCCCGGGACCACAGGATCGGCGAAACTGTTTTTT
CDR3aa: CASRPGTTGSAKLFF

abundance: NA
d_gene: NA
j_gene: TRBJ2-3
v_gene: TRBV11-1
CDR3nt: TGTGCCAGCTGCTTGGCCAGGGTACTGTCTGATACGCAGTACTTT
CDR3aa: CASCLARVLSDTQYF

abundance: few
d_gene: NA
j_gene: TRBJ2-5
v_gene: TRBV12-3/TRBV12-4
CDR3nt: TGCGCCAGCAGTCCCATCGGGCCTTCAGAGACCCAGTACTTC
CDR3aa: CASSPIGPSETQYF

abundance: NA
d_gene: TRBD1
j_gene: TRBJ2-7
v_gene: TRBV20-1
CDR3nt: TGCAGTGCTAGAGATCTAAGGGGGCAGTCCTACGTGCAGTACTTC
CDR3aa: CSARDLRGQSYVQYF

abundance: many
d_gene: NA
j_gene: TRBJ2-7
v_gene: TRBV12-3/TRBV12-4
CDR3nt: TGTGCCAGCGGAGGAGGGGGGGGACCTCAGCACGAGCAGTACTTC
CDR3aa: CASGGGGGPQHEQYF

abundance: once
d_gene: TRBD1
j_gene: TRBJ1-1
v_gene: TRBV5-1
CDR3nt: TGCGCCAGTAGCGGGGACAGCAACAGTGAAGCTTTCTTT
CDR3aa: CASSGDSNSEAFF

abundance: many
d_gene: TRBD1
j_gene: TRBJ2-1
v_gene: TRBV12-3/TRBV12-4
CDR3nt: TGTGCCAGCAGTGAACAGGGGGCTAGGTACAATGAGCAGTTCTTC
CDR3aa: CASSEQGARYNEQFF

abundance: few
d_gene: TRBD1
j_gene: TRBJ1-2
v_gene: TRBV28
CDR3nt: TGTGCCAGCAGTGACAGGGCCCCCGGTGGCTACACCTTC
CDR3aa: CASSDRAPGGYTF

abundance: NA
d_gene: NA
j_gene: TRBJ1-4
v_gene: TRBV29-1
CDR3nt: TGCAACGTCGAGACGGGTACTAATGAAAAACTGTTTTTT
CDR3aa: CNVETGTNEKLFF

abundance: once
d_gene: NA
j_gene: TRBJ1-1
v_gene: TRBV5-1
CDR3nt: TGCGCCAGTAACTTGGCTGGGGGCGCTTCTGAAGCTTTCTTT
CDR3aa: CASNLAGGASEAFF

abundance: NA
d_gene: NA
j_gene: TRBJ2-7
v_gene: TRBV11-2
CDR3nt: TGTGCCAGCAACGATGGTACTCGCACCTATGAGCAGTACTTC
CDR3aa: CASNDGTRTYEQYF

abundance: few
d_gene: NA
j_gene: TRBJ2-2
v_gene: TRBV11-2
CDR3nt: TGTGCCAGCAGCTTAGGGACTTCCGGAGGGCTGTTTTTC
CDR3aa: CASSLGTSGGLFF

abundance: many
d_gene: TRBD1
j_gene: TRBJ1-5
v_gene: TRBV6-9
CDR3nt: TGTGCCAGCAGTTATTTCTGGGACAGGAATCAGCCCCAGCATTTT
CDR3aa: CASSYFWDRNQPQHF

abundance: many
d_gene: NA
j_gene: TRBJ1-3
v_gene: TRBV12-3/TRBV12-4
CDR3nt: TGTGCCAGCAGTTTTAGCCCGACAGGAAACACCATATATTTT
CDR3aa: CASSFSPTGNTIYF

abundance: once
d_gene: NA
j_gene: TRBJ1-1
v_gene: TRBV6-2/TRBV6-3
CDR3nt: TGCACCAGCAGTTACAGGGACAACACTGAAGCTTTCTTT
CDR3aa: CTSSYRDNTEAFF

abundance: many
d_gene: TRBD1
j_gene: TRBJ2-4
v_gene: TRBV6-1
CDR3nt: TGTGCCAGCAGGGGGACAGGGGTTGGAAACATTCAGTACTTC
CDR3aa: CASRGTGVGNIQYF

abundance: NA
d_gene: NA
j_gene: TRBJ1-4
v_gene: TRBV13
CDR3nt: TGTGCCAGCAGCTTAAGGGCGGTTAATGAAAAACTGTTTTTT
CDR3aa: CASSLRAVNEKLFF

abundance: NA
d_gene: TRBD2
j_gene: TRBJ2-4
v_gene: TRBV4-2
CDR3nt: TGTGCCAGCAGCCAAGCGCATGCTAGCGGATCGTTAGCCAAAAACATTCAGCATTTC
CDR3aa: CASSQAHASGSLAKNIQHF

abundance: NA
d_gene: NA
j_gene: TRBJ2-3
v_gene: TRBV11-3
CDR3nt: TGTGCCAGCAGCCTGGGCCGGAGGGCTAGGGCAGATACGCAGTATTTT
CDR3aa: CASSLGRRARADTQYF

abundance: NA
d_gene: NA
j_gene: TRBJ1-1
v_gene: TRBV29-1
CDR3nt: TGCAGCGTTAAGGAGGAAGCCATGGACACTGAAGCTTTCTTT
CDR3aa: CSVKEEAMDTEAFF

abundance: once
d_gene: NA
j_gene: TRBJ2-7
v_gene: TRBV7-9
CDR3nt: TGTGCCAGCAGCGCAAAGGGGAGAGAGGACGAGCAGTACTTC
CDR3aa: CASSAKGREDEQYF

abundance: many
d_gene: NA
j_gene: TRBJ2-5
v_gene: TRBV6-5
CDR3nt: TGTGCCAGCAGCCGTCCAAGGGAGACCCAGTACTTC
CDR3aa: CASSRPRETQYF

abundance: few
d_gene: NA
j_gene: TRBJ1-3
v_gene: TRBV20-1
CDR3nt: TGCAGTGCTAGTGGGGGCAACTTGTCTGGAAACACCATATATTTT
CDR3aa: CSASGGNLSGNTIYF

abundance: NA
d_gene: TRBD2
j_gene: TRBJ2-5
v_gene: TRBV5-4
CDR3nt: TGTGCCGGCAGCCTGCTAGCGGGGGGGCCGGAGGCCCAGTACTTC
CDR3aa: CAGSLLAGGPEAQYF

abundance: once
d_gene: NA
j_gene: TRBJ1-5
v_gene: TRBV28
CDR3nt: TGTGTCAGCAGCTGGGGTAGTGGGAGTAAAAGCAATCAGTCCCAGCATTTT
CDR3aa: CVSSWGSGSKSNQSQHF

abundance: NA
d_gene: NA
j_gene: TRBJ2-6
v_gene: TRBV11-3
CDR3nt: TGTACCAGCAGCCAATGGGGTTCTGGGGCCAACGTCCTGACTTTC
CDR3aa: CTSSQWGSGANVLTF

abundance: NA
d_gene: NA
j_gene: TRBJ2-7
v_gene: TRBV29-1
CDR3nt: TGCAGCGTTGTTGGCACAGGGGACTCCGAACAGTACTTC
CDR3aa: CSVVGTGDSEQYF

abundance: NA
d_gene: NA
j_gene: TRBJ2-3
v_gene: TRBV4-3
CDR3nt: TGCGCCAGCGGCCAAGATACTGCTACATACACAGATACGCAGTATTTT
CDR3aa: CASGQDTATYTDTQYF

abundance: many
d_gene: NA
j_gene: TRBJ2-1
v_gene: TRBV7-3
CDR3nt: TGTGCCAGCAGCCCAACTAGGGGTGAGCAGTTCTTC
CDR3aa: CASSPTRGEQFF

abundance: NA
d_gene: NA
j_gene: TRBJ2-3
v_gene: TRBV10-3
CDR3nt: TGTGTCATCAGCCGCGGTGGGACTAGCACAGATACGCAGTATTTT
CDR3aa: CVISRGGTSTDTQYF

abundance: NA
d_gene: TRBD2
j_gene: TRBJ2-2
v_gene: TRBV5-4
CDR3nt: TGCGCCAGCAGCTTCGGGGAGGGCGAACACCGGGGAGCTGTTTTT
CDR3aa: CASSFGEGEHRGAVF

abundance: many
d_gene: TRBD2
j_gene: TRBJ2-7
v_gene: TRBV19
CDR3nt: TGTGCCAGTAGTGAGAGCGGGAACTCCTACGAGCAGTACTTC
CDR3aa: CASSESGNSYEQYF

abundance: NA
d_gene: NA
j_gene: TRBJ1-2
v_gene: TRBV29-1
CDR3nt: NA
CDR3aa: CSVVENQYYCYTF

abundance: many
d_gene: NA
j_gene: TRBJ2-2
v_gene: TRBV5-1
CDR3nt: TGCGCCAGCAGCTTGGGCCGGGGGCCAGGGGAGCTGTTTTTT
CDR3aa: CASSLGRGPGELFF

abundance: NA
d_gene: NA
j_gene: TRBJ1-5
v_gene: TRBV28
CDR3nt: TGTGCCAGCAGAATCGGGACGATCAATCAGTCCCAGCATTTT
CDR3aa: CASRIGTINQSQHF

abundance: NA
d_gene: NA
j_gene: TRBJ1-1
v_gene: TRBV28
CDR3nt: TGTGCCAGCAGTCCCGGCCTGAATACTGAAGCTTACTTT
CDR3aa: CASSPGLNTEAYF

abundance: many
d_gene: TRBD2
j_gene: TRBJ2-2
v_gene: TRBV20-1
CDR3nt: TGCAGTGCTAGCCGGGGGGGCTGGAACACCGGGGAGCTGTTTTTT
CDR3aa: CSASRGGWNTGELFF

abundance: NA
d_gene: NA
j_gene: TRBJ1-2
v_gene: TRBV6-5
CDR3nt: TGTGCCGGCAGCCCTAGGGGGAATGACTATGGCTACACCTTC
CDR3aa: CAGSPRGNDYGYTF

abundance: NA
d_gene: NA
j_gene: TRBJ2-6
v_gene: TRBV6-5
CDR3nt: TGTGCCAGCACTCCCTCATGGCCTAGGGCCAGGTTCTCTGGGGCCAACGTCCCGACTTTC
CDR3aa: CASTPSWPRARFSGANVPTF

abundance: many
d_gene: NA
j_gene: TRBJ1-2
v_gene: TRBV7-9
CDR3nt: TGTGCCAGCAGCTTAGCCCAGTCATCTGTTAACTATGGCTACACCTTC
CDR3aa: CASSLAQSSVNYGYTF

abundance: NA
d_gene: NA
j_gene: TRBJ2-7
v_gene: TRBV5-4
CDR3nt: TGTACCAGCAGCACCACAGCAGGAGGTTACGAGCAATACTTC
CDR3aa: CTSSTTAGGYEQYF

abundance: many
d_gene: TRBD1
j_gene: TRBJ2-2
v_gene: TRBV6-1
CDR3nt: TGTGCCGGTCAAGACAGGGGGCGCGCCGGGGAGCTGTTTTTT
CDR3aa: CAGQDRGRAGELFF

abundance: NA
d_gene: TRBD1
j_gene: TRBJ2-7
v_gene: TRBV6-5
CDR3nt: TGTACCAGCAGGGCCGGGACAGCCCAGATCTACGAGCAGTACTTC
CDR3aa: CTSRAGTAQIYEQYF